This T cell receptor (beta chain) was obtained from a study of blood T cell repertoires in COVID-19 (TCRdb year 2020). With regard to the full study: ImmuneRACE Cohort 3 recovered participants were defined by two consecutive negative NP/OP PCR tests, healthcare professional clearance, or symptom resolution. The collaborator samples originated in the United States, Italy and Spain and spanned the acute and convalescent phases of COVID-19. The material from the prospective study consisted of cDNA or gDNA derived from T cells, B-cell-depleted T cells, or PBMCs. Deeply sampled blood TCRbeta repertoires from subjects exposed to, actively infected with, or recovered from COVID-19 were included in the dataset. The repertoires were made available in a free public database intended to serve as a resource for research on the immune response to SARS-CoV-2. Samples were obtained from the ongoing ImmuneRACE study (first 160 participants) and from 1,200 or so subjects provided by 6 global collaborators. Nearly every sample came with metadata listing a de-identified subject ID, COVID-19 status, age in years and sex. Where available, HLA class I and class II types were obtained from metadata supplied by the sample provider rather than from assay-based typing. Study-wide conclusions, independent of this receptor: Clinical and demographic metadata were provided uncurated, with the amount varying by source and participant.

Participants in the prospective study were enrolled through a virtual design, were aged roughly 18 to 90 years, and lived in 24 United States geographic areas. Cohort assignment in the prospective study relied on participant-reported clinical history from a screening survey and a study questionnaire. In the prospective study, mobile phlebotomists collected whole blood, serum and a nasopharyngeal or oropharyngeal swab from each participant. Participants in the prospective study had the option to provide additional blood draws and questionnaires over a roughly 2-month period. Before DNA extraction, blood samples from the prospective study were shipped at room temperature or frozen. The CDR3 has 15 amino acids, counting the end cysteine and phenylalanine. Only the CDR3 portion is preserved as DNA: 45 bases, with reading frame beginning at the first base. V is clipped by 5 bases and J by 0 bases, and the sequence between their germline boundaries is 8 bases long. The germline V gene provides CDR1 SGHAT and CDR2 FQNNGV.

This clone was observed a single time. Its antigen target is currently unknown. The record has no base qualities; no much larger clone is one base away. TCRbeta CDR3 regions were amplified from genomic DNA using the immunoSEQ Assay, a bias-controlled multiplex PCR. The authors processed their data as follows. Within the assay, amplification of reference gene primers was used to estimate how many nucleated cells each sample contained. To quantify the absolute abundance of each unique TCRbeta CDR3 rearrangement, sequence reads were collapsed and filtered. For each sample, productive Simpson clonality was calculated as the square root of Simpson's diversity index across productive rearrangements. Drawn from immuneACCESS, this table holds only the in-frame rearrangements with V and J called that TCRdb kept. Clones are partly lost; checked studies trace under half to an unresolved V gene and leave the rest unexplained. V, J and clone size reflect that table, while D and trimming were determined from the DNA. The sample table holds around 300,000 clones, of which approximately 90% were seen once. Roughly 2% of the sample rests with the top ten.

The specimen was PBMCs or T cells enriched from blood (not recorded which). This sequence was found in a woman between 55 and 75 years old in a cohort exposed to, infected with or recovered from COVID-19 (not recorded which). The chain is made from TRBV11-2 and TRBJ2-6, with a weak D call of TRBD1 (5 bases match). The CDR3 is CASSKTASGANVLTF. DNA sequence: TGTGCCAGCAGCAAGACAGCCTCTGGGGCCAACGTCCTGACTTTC.